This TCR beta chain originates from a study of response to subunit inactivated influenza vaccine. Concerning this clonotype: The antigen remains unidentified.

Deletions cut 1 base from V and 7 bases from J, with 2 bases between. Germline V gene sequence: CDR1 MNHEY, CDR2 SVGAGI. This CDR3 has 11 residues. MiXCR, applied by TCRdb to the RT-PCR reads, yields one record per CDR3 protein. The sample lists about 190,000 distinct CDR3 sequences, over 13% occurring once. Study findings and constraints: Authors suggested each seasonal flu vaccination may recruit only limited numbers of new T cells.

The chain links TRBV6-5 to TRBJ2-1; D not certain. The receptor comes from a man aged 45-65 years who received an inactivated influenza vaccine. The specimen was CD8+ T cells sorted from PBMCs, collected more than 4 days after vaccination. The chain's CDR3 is CASSYLNEQFF. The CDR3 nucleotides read TGTGCCAGCAGTTACTTGAATGAGCAGTTCTTC.